The 16 T cell receptor beta chains below all came from one sample that was sequenced in a study of intratumoral heterogeneity in liver cancer. TCRdb's table, derived via immunoSEQ multiplex PCR, lists solely in-frame clones and lacks some. Found here are just over 20,000 clones, roughly 73% of them singletons; the top ten hold 17%. The sequenced sample was tumor-adjacent normal tissue, obtained before any cancer treatment. The receptors originated from a woman aged 65 to 85 with hepatocellular carcinoma.

The rearrangement links TRBV5-1 to TRBJ1-4, with TRBD1 identical over 11 bases. The CDR3 runs to 16 residues. Germline V gene lookup returns CDR1 SGHRS and CDR2 YFSETQ. Trimming cost V 0 bases and J 7 bases; bases outside gene matches: 5. For the CDR3, the DNA is TGCGCCAGCAGCTTGGCTGTCGGGACAGGGGGTGAAAAACTGTTTTTT. This gives the protein CASSLAVGTGGEKLFF.

The chain carries TRBV28 and TRBJ2-5; D might be TRBD1 (5 bases). Trimming stripped 4 bases from V and 7 bases from J, with 19 bases between. Germline V lookup: CDR1 MDHEN, CDR2 SYDVKM. CDR3 length: 15 residues. CDR3 nucleotides: TGTGCCAGCAGTTCGCCCCAGGGTCGATCGGTGACCCAGTACTTC. Translation: CASSSPQGRSVTQYF.

This clone was observed a single time. The rearrangement uses TRBV2 and TRBJ2-1; D remains unclear. V gave up 7 bases and J gave up 0 bases, with 19 bases separating them. This CDR3 contains 17 residues. Germline assignment: CDR1 SNHLY and CDR2 FYNNEI. CDR3 sequence: CASTASVPGSSYNEQFF. In DNA form, the CDR3 reads TGTGCCAGCACCGCCTCGGTCCCGGGTAGCTCCTACAATGAGCAGTTCTTC.

This chain links TRBV24-1 with TRBJ2-1, with D perhaps assigned TRBD1 or TRBD2 (6 bases each). The V end lost 10 bases, the J end lost 6 bases, and 21 bases lay between the germline ends. This CDR3 contains 15 residues. Germline V lookup: CDR1 KGHDR, CDR2 SFDVKD. The CDR3 protein is CATSTSRRGINEQFF. Written as DNA, the CDR3 is TGTGCCACAAGTACTAGCCGCAGGGGTATCAATGAGCAGTTCTTC.

V is TRBV2 and J is TRBJ1-3; D gene uncertain. The germline V gene encodes CDR1 SNHLY and CDR2 FYNNEI. V shed 10 bases and J shed 0 bases, with 7 bases lying between them. This CDR3 region has 12 residues. The CDR3 spells CATGSSGNTIYF. CDR3 nucleotide sequence: TGTGCCACCGGTAGCTCTGGAAACACCATATATTTT.

This clone was observed a handful of times. This chain uses TRBV12-3 or TRBV12-4 with TRBJ2-5; D is ambiguous. The CDR3 has 13 residues. Trimming removed 5 bases from V and 4 bases from J, with 11 bases in between. Here the CDR3 DNA reads TGTGCCAGCAGTGCACGGTGGGGAGAGACCCAGTACTTC. Amino acid sequence: CASSARWGETQYF.

This chain joins TRBV19 and TRBJ1-2, with a possible D match to TRBD1 (6 bases). The CDR3 has 13 amino acids. Trimming removed 7 bases from V and 6 bases from J, with 15 bases in between. CDR1 LNHDA and CDR2 SQIVND come from the germline V gene (reference sequence). CDR3 in amino acids: CASTPRGRNGYTF. The DNA for the CDR3 is TGTGCCAGTACCCCCCGGGGGCGGAATGGCTACACCTTC.

V usage is TRBV4-1 and J usage is TRBJ1-6, with 7 bases identical to TRBD1. CDR1 is MGHRA, CDR2 YSYEKL, per germline. The CDR3 contains 16 residues. The ends lost 4 bases at V and 1 base at J; junction bases unmatched: 4. For the CDR3, the DNA is TGCGCCAGCAGCCTACAGGGGAGGTCCTATAATTCACCCCTCCACTTT. Translating gives CASSLQGRSYNSPLHF.

Turning to this clone: A junction end diverges from the germline sequence, so it may reflect a read error. The V call is TRBV19, the J call TRBJ2-3, with 11 bases lining up with TRBD2. The CDR3 covers 16 residues. Germline V gene data show CDR1 as LNHDA and CDR2 as SQIVND (reference sequence). In DNA, the CDR3 is TGTGCCAGTAGGATAGCGGGAGGGCCGGGCACAGATACGCAGTATTTT. This gives the protein CASRIAGGPGTDTQYF.

The chain couples TRBV28 to TRBJ2-7; 7 nucleotides align to TRBD1. CDR3 length: 14 residues. Germline trimming cut 6 bases from V and 3 bases from J; bases unmatched to any gene: 8. The germline V gene has CDR1 MDHEN and CDR2 SYDVKM. This CDR3 is CASRPKRGLYEQYF. CDR3 nucleotide sequence: TGTGCCAGCAGGCCGAAGAGGGGGCTCTACGAGCAGTACTTC.

The chain recombines TRBV5-4 with TRBJ1-3, with unresolved D. This CDR3 spans 15 amino acids. Per the germline V gene, CDR1 is SGHNT and CDR2 is YYREEE (reference sequence). Trimming left V 4 bases short and J 2 bases short, with 13 bases between. As DNA, the CDR3 is TGTGCCAGCAGCCGAGGGTCAGACCCTGGAAACACCATATATTTT. Protein: CASSRGSDPGNTIYF.

The chain is built from TRBV4-2 and TRBJ2-6; 11 bases are shared with TRBD2. The germline V gene has CDR1 LGHNA and CDR2 YNFKEQ. This CDR3 region has 18 residues. V trimming: 0 bases; J trimming: 0 bases; junction bases outside the gene matches: 1. The CDR3 reads CASSQDGTSGSGANVLTF. The CDR3 nucleotides are TGTGCCAGCAGCCAAGATGGGACTAGCGGCTCTGGGGCCAACGTCCTGACTTTC.

The V call is TRBV28, the J call TRBJ2-1, with 7 nucleotides matching TRBD2. The CDR3 extends over 15 amino acids. V trimming: 6 bases; J trimming: 1 base; junction bases outside the gene matches: 6. The germline V gene has CDR1 MDHEN and CDR2 SYDVKM. The CDR3 sequence: CASRVDGGSYNEQFF. In DNA form, the CDR3 reads TGTGCCAGCAGGGTGGACGGGGGGTCCTACAATGAGCAGTTCTTC.

This chain uses TRBV19 with TRBJ1-5; no definite D call. CDR1 LNHDA and CDR2 SQIVND come from the germline V gene (reference sequence). The V end lost 6 bases, the J end lost 0 bases, and 6 bases lay between the germline ends. The CDR3 runs 13 residues. CDR3: CASRRDSNQPQHF. CDR3 bases: TGTGCCAGTAGACGTGATAGCAATCAGCCCCAGCATTTT.

The V gene is TRBV2, the J gene TRBJ1-5; perhaps TRBD1 as D (6 bases). Germline CDR1 reads SNHLY; CDR2 reads FYNNEI. V lost 8 bases and J lost 3, with 11 bases in between. This CDR3 contains 13 residues. The CDR3 here is CASHGGANQPQHF. The DNA of the CDR3 is TGTGCCAGCCACGGGGGGGCCAATCAGCCCCAGCATTTT.

The chain employs TRBV6-5 and TRBJ2-2, with 9 nucleotides matching TRBD1. The germline gives CDR1 MNHEY, CDR2 SVGAGI. The CDR3 is 13 residues long. Trimming cost V 7 bases and J 6 bases; bases outside gene matches: 3. The CDR3 loop is CASNTGGSGELFF. The DNA for the CDR3 is TGTGCCAGCAACACAGGGGGCTCCGGGGAGCTGTTTTTT.